This T cell receptor beta chain was sequenced in a study of human T cells and chemical hapten exposure. Overall study context: Sensitization used 2% DPC on about 2 cm by about 2 cm upper inner arm skin. The scalp of each patient received a weekly diphenylcyclopropenone dose for the full roughly 22-week study. The patients, most of them female, presented with alopecia areata, totalis or universalis.

V dropped 3 bases and J dropped 3 bases, with 17 bases sitting between them. The CDR3 runs to 15 residues. Germline values: CDR1 DFQATT, CDR2 SNEGSKA (reference sequence). This clonotype was recorded at least ten times. As the library was built, unique molecular identifiers were attached to individual cDNA molecules. One entry per CDR3 protein, called by TCRdb with MiXCR from the RACE reads. This sample has roughly 380,000 distinct CDR3 sequences, with 4.8% found just once. The time point here: patch test 1, 2 weeks after DPC sensitization. Treatment described: therapeutic diphenylcyclopropenone sensitization with weekly scalp DPC.

This clonotype was obtained from a woman in her 50s with alopecia areata. Some clones in this sample may be carry-over from other donors' samples. The sequences come from whole blood, collected in connection with sensitization to the hapten diphenylcyclopropenone (DPC). J is TRBJ1-1 and V is TRBV20-1; D not certain. The CDR3 loop reads CSASEGSVRDTEAFF. In DNA, the CDR3 is TGCAGTGCTAGTGAAGGATCGGTGAGGGACACTGAAGCTTTCTTT.